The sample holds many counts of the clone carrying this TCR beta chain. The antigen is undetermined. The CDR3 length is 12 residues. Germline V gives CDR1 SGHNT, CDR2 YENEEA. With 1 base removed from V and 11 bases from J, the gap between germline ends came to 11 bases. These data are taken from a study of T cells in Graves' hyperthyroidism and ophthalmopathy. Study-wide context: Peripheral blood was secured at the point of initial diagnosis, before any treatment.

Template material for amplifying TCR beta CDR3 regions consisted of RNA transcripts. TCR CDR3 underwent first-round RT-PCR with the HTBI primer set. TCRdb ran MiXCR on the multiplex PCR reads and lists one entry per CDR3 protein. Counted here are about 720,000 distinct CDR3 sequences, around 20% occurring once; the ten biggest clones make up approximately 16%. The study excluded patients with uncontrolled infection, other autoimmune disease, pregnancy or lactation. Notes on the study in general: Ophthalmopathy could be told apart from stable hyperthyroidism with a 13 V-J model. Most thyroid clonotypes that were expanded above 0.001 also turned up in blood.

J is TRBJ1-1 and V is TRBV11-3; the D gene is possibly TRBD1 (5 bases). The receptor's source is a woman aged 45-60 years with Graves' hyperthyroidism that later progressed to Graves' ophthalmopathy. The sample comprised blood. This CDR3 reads CASSLGGGKAFF. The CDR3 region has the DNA TGTGCCAGCAGCTTAGGTGGGGGGAAGGCTTTCTTT. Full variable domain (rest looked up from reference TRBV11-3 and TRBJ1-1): EAGVVQSPRYKIIEKKQPVAFWCNPISGHNTLYWYLQNLGQGPELLIRYENEEAVDDSQLPKDRFSAERLKGVDSTLKIQPAELGDSAVYLCASSLGGGKAFFGQGTRLTVV.